These 30 T cell receptor beta chains originate from one sample sequenced in a study of T cell responses to AZD1222 COVID-19 vaccine. Only in-frame clones appear in the TCRdb table, and some are missing; sequencing was by immunoSEQ multiplex PCR. This sample has about 110,000 clones, with just under 95% found just once. Material: peripheral blood, obtained 28 days after the second AZD1222 dose. The receptors derive from an adult who received the AZD1222 COVID-19 vaccine.

The chain uses TRBV27 and TRBJ2-7, with D possibly being TRBD1 (5 bases). The germline CDR1 and CDR2 sequences are MNHEY and SMNVEV (reference sequence). Trimming removed 6 bases at V and 0 bases at J, with 12 bases between. The CDR3 consists of 14 residues. The chain's CDR3 is CASSPTESSYEQYF. The CDR3 nucleotides read TGTGCCAGCAGCCCGACAGAGAGCTCCTACGAGCAGTACTTC.

Only a few counts were recorded for this clone. This chain uses TRBV5-5 with TRBJ1-6; D possibly corresponds to TRBD1 (6 bases). The CDR3 is 14 amino acids. Per germline, CDR1 SGHKS and CDR2 YYEKEE (reference sequence). Trimming took off 2 bases at V and 7 bases at J, with 10 bases between the two ends. This CDR3 reads CASSLGTSNSPLHF. The CDR3 nucleotides are TGTGCCAGCAGCTTAGGGACAAGCAATTCACCCCTCCACTTT. Full variable domain (rest looked up from reference TRBV5-5 and TRBJ1-6): DAGVTQSPTHLIKTRGQQVTLRCSPISGHKSVSWYQQVLGQGPQFIFQYYEKEERGRGNFPDRFSARQFPNYSSELNVNALLLGDSALYLCASSLGTSNSPLHFGNGTRLTVT.

This clone appeared a single time. CDR3 region: CASSQLVTEAFF. The CDR3 nucleotides read TGTGCCAGCAGCCAGCTCGTCACTGAAGCTTTCTTT. The J gene is TRBJ1-1, the V gene TRBV6-6; no clear D. The CDR3 extends over 12 amino acids. Per the germline V gene, CDR1 is MNHNY and CDR2 is SVGAGI (reference sequence). V gave up 6 bases and J gave up 4 bases, with 9 bases separating them.

This chain joins TRBV5-4 and TRBJ1-1; D is unresolved. Trimming shortened V by 1 base and J by 2 bases, and 9 bases separated the two germline ends. The germline CDR1 and CDR2 sequences are SGHNT and YYREEE (reference sequence). The CDR3 has 14 amino acids. The CDR3 protein is CASSLMQLNTEAFF. Here the CDR3 DNA reads TGTGCCAGCAGCTTGATGCAGCTTAACACTGAAGCTTTCTTT.

This rearrangement joins TRBV11-2 to TRBJ2-3; tentatively, D is TRBD1 (6 bases). The V end lost 4 bases, the J end lost 2 bases, and 13 bases lay between the germline ends. The CDR3 spans 15 residues. Germline CDR1 SGHAT, CDR2 FQNNGV. In DNA, the CDR3 is TGTGCCAGCAGCTACCCCGGGACACCCACAGATACGCAGTATTTT. Protein: CASSYPGTPTDTQYF. The whole variable domain, remainder taken from reference TRBV11-2 and TRBJ2-3, is EAGVAQSPRYKIIEKRQSVAFWCNPISGHATLYWYQQILGQGPKLLIQFQNNGVVDDSQLPKDRFSAERLKGVDSTLKIQPAKLEDSAVYLCASSYPGTPTDTQYFGPGTRLTVL.

The chain uses TRBV9 and TRBJ2-7, with 7 bases fitting TRBD1. The CDR3 covers 15 residues. The J segment lost 0 bases and the V segment lost 0 bases, leaving 3 bases of the junction unmatched. Germline V gene data show CDR1 as SGDLS and CDR2 as YYNGEE. The CDR3 protein is CASSVGDSRSYEQYF. CDR3 nucleotide sequence: TGTGCCAGCAGCGTAGGGGACAGCCGCTCCTACGAGCAGTACTTC.

The table lists this clone with a count of one. The chain is built from TRBV27 and TRBJ1-1, with 8 bases aligning to TRBD1. CDR1 is MNHEY and CDR2 is SMNVEV in the germline V gene (reference sequence). The V and J ends lost 3 bases and 0 bases, in that order; junction bases with no gene match: 6. This CDR3 region has 16 residues. The CDR3 sequence: CASSFNRGDMNTEAFF. CDR3 bases: TGTGCCAGCAGTTTCAACAGGGGGGACATGAACACTGAAGCTTTCTTT.

J is TRBJ2-3 and V is TRBV19, with 8 bases that match TRBD1. V dropped 3 bases and J dropped 3; count of bases not matched to a gene: 8. CDR3 length: 16 amino acids. Germline V gene lookup returns CDR1 LNHDA and CDR2 SQIVND (reference sequence). CDR3 in DNA: TGTGCCAGTAGTATCCTCGGACAGGGAGTAACAGATACGCAGTATTTT. Translation gives CASSILGQGVTDTQYF.

The rearrangement joins TRBV5-6 to TRBJ2-1, with unresolved D. The CDR3 is made up of 11 amino acids. CDR1 and CDR2 (germline): SGHDT, YYEEEE. V lost 4 bases and J lost 9, with 8 bases in between. CDR3 nucleotide sequence: TGTGCCAGCAGCACTACTACTGAGCAGTTCTTC. It is translated as CASSTTTEQFF.

The V and J genes are TRBV6-5 and TRBJ2-7, with TRBD2 matching over 8 bases. Germline V CDR1 and CDR2: MNHEY, SVGAGI. This CDR3 spans 15 amino acids. Losses at the gene ends were 7 bases for V and 4 bases for J; bases not matched to a gene: 12. The CDR3 is CASTEDGGVIYEQYF. In DNA form, the CDR3 reads TGTGCCAGCACCGAAGACGGGGGGGTCATTTACGAGCAGTACTTC.

The chain has TRBV5-6 and TRBJ1-2; D is uncertain. Trimming removed 4 bases from V and 3 bases from J, with 10 bases in between. This CDR3 comprises 13 residues. Germline V gene lookup returns CDR1 SGHDT and CDR2 YYEEEE. The CDR3 sequence: CASSQRAHYGYTF. The CDR3 DNA sequence: TGTGCCAGCAGCCAGAGGGCACACTATGGCTACACCTTC.

The genes are TRBV28 and TRBJ1-1, with a weak D call TRBD1 (5 bases). The CDR3 sequence is 15 residues long. V lost 8 bases and J 1 base, leaving 17 bases between the germline ends. Germline loops: CDR1 MDHEN, CDR2 SYDVKM. The CDR3 DNA reads as TGTGCCAGCGGCCTTTCAGGGACGGCGAACACTGAAGCTTTCTTT. This translates into CASGLSGTANTEAFF.

This chain uses TRBV29-1 with TRBJ2-2; 11 bases match TRBD1. V shed 6 bases, J shed 4 bases, and the junction held 10 bases outside the gene matches. This CDR3 is built from 16 residues. CDR1 is SQVTM, CDR2 ANQGSEA, per germline. CDR3 coding DNA: TGCAGCGTAGGACAGGGGGCTCTGGGGGGCACCGGGGAGCTGTTTTTT. As protein: CSVGQGALGGTGELFF.

This chain connects TRBV3-1 (or the pseudogene TRBV3-2) to TRBJ1-1; TRBD1 aligns across 9 bases. CDR3 length: 13 amino acids. The germline gives CDR1 LGHDT, CDR2 YNNKEL (reference sequence). V lost 4 bases to trimming and J lost 12 bases; unmatched junction nucleotides: 9. As DNA, the CDR3 is TGTGCCAGCAGCCGTCCGGGACAGGGCGTAACTTTCTTT. Its protein is CASSRPGQGVTFF.

This clone was recorded once. V gene TRBV6-2 or TRBV6-3 combines with J gene TRBJ2-1, with 9 bases aligning to TRBD1. The CDR3 covers 15 residues. Per germline, CDR1 MNHEY and CDR2 SVGEGT. J was trimmed by 6 bases and V by 5 bases; bases with no gene match: 8. The CDR3 DNA sequence: TGTGCCAGCAGTGACCCCGGGACAGGGCGCAATGAGCAGTTCTTC. Translating gives CASSDPGTGRNEQFF.

This clone showed up just once. This chain links TRBV30 with TRBJ1-4; the D gene is possibly TRBD1 (6 bases). The germline V gene has CDR1 GTSNPN and CDR2 SVGIG (reference sequence). The CDR3 is made up of 14 amino acids. V shed 2 bases and J shed 6 bases, with 13 bases lying between them. CDR3 in DNA: TGTGCCTGGAGTCGGACAGCCGGTGATGAAAAACTGTTTTTT. Translating gives CAWSRTAGDEKLFF.

The J gene is TRBJ1-3, the V gene TRBV6-5; D not resolved. From germline, CDR1 is MNHEY and CDR2 SVGAGI. CDR3 length equals 15 residues. Trimming cost V 4 bases and J 0 bases, with 10 bases left between them. CDR3 sequence: CASSFDGYSGNTIYF. The CDR3 DNA follows: TGTGCCAGCAGTTTCGACGGTTACTCTGGAAACACCATATATTTT.

The rearrangement links TRBV28 to TRBJ2-1, with D unresolved. The length of the CDR3 is 17 residues. V shed 1 base and J shed 0 bases, with 13 bases lying between them. Germline loops: CDR1 MDHEN, CDR2 SYDVKM. This chain's CDR3 is CASSLYATDPSYNEQFF. For the CDR3, the DNA is TGTGCCAGCAGTTTATATGCGACGGACCCCTCCTACAATGAGCAGTTCTTC.

The rearrangement links TRBV2 to TRBJ2-3, with 10 bases lining up with TRBD2. Germline V gene sequence: CDR1 SNHLY, CDR2 FYNNEI. The J segment lost 1 base and the V segment lost 10 bases, leaving 11 bases of the junction unmatched. The CDR3 totals 16 residues. The CDR3 sequence: CANLKERGGRTDTQYF. The CDR3 DNA is TGTGCCAATCTTAAAGAGCGGGGGGGCCGCACAGATACGCAGTATTTT.

The chain joins TRBV6-2 or TRBV6-3 to TRBJ1-2; perhaps TRBD1 as D (5 bases). Germline assignment: CDR1 MNHEY and CDR2 SVGEGT. The CDR3 spans 14 residues. V gave up 0 bases and J gave up 8 bases, with 13 bases separating them. CDR3 DNA sequence: TGTGCCAGCAGTTACTCCGACAGCTCTTGGGGCTACACCTTC. It is translated as CASSYSDSSWGYTF.

The chain recombines TRBV18 with TRBJ2-1; D is possibly TRBD2 (6 bases). The CDR3 has 15 residues. V lost 6 bases and J 0 bases, leaving 12 bases between the germline ends. Germline loops: CDR1 KGHSH, CDR2 LQKENI. The CDR3 sequence: CASSRGGASYNEQFF. CDR3 nucleotides: TGTGCCAGCTCCCGAGGAGGGGCCTCCTACAATGAGCAGTTCTTC.

The chain joins TRBV10-3 to TRBJ2-7; no reliable D call. Germline CDR1 reads ENHRY; CDR2 reads SYGVKD. This CDR3 has 11 amino acids. The V gene lost 0 bases and the J gene lost 5 bases, with 2 bases spanning the gap. The CDR3 DNA reads as TGTGCCATCAGTGAGTCGAACGAGCAGTACTTC. This translates into CAISESNEQYF.

V is TRBV4-2 and J is TRBJ1-1; D call uncertain. The V and J ends lost 0 bases and 4 bases respectively, with 12 bases between them. The CDR3 spans 15 residues. The germline V gene encodes CDR1 LGHNA and CDR2 YNFKEQ. Written as DNA, the CDR3 is TGTGCCAGCAGCCAAGAGACCGGCCGGGGCACTGAAGCTTTCTTT. It yields the protein CASSQETGRGTEAFF.

The rearrangement joins TRBV7-8 to TRBJ2-5; D possibly corresponds to TRBD1 (5 bases). V lost 5 bases and J 5 bases, leaving 9 bases between the germline ends. This CDR3 region has 12 residues. In germline, CDR1 is SGHVS, CDR2 FQNEAQ. The CDR3 spells CASSPGFETQYF. In DNA, the CDR3 is TGTGCCAGCAGCCCAGGGTTCGAGACCCAGTACTTC. The whole variable domain, remainder taken from reference TRBV7-8 and TRBJ2-5, is GAGVSQSPRYKVAKRGQDVALRCDPISGHVSLFWYQQALGQGPEFLTYFQNEAQLDKSGLPSDRFFAERPEGSVSTLKIQRTQQEDSAVYLCASSPGFETQYFGPGTRLLVL.

V gene TRBV24-1 combines with J gene TRBJ2-5; D is uncertain. The CDR3 spans 15 residues. V was shortened by 0 bases and J by 7 bases, with 14 bases between the two germline ends. Germline V CDR1 and CDR2: KGHDR, SFDVKD. CDR3 nucleotides: TGTGCCACCAGTGATTTGCTTGATCCCCTGAGGACCCAGTACTTC. Translation: CATSDLLDPLRTQYF.

This clone occurred once. The chain recombines TRBV2 with TRBJ2-5; no clear D. CDR3 length: 14 residues. V was cut by 6 bases and J by 5 bases, with 16 bases left in between. Germline CDR1 and CDR2: SNHLY and FYNNEI. CDR3 sequence reads: CASRMDRSSETQYF. CDR3 DNA: TGTGCCAGCAGGATGGATCGTTCCAGCGAGACCCAGTACTTC.

This clone was picked up a small number of times. The chain combines TRBV9 with TRBJ1-2; 7 bases fit TRBD1. This CDR3 has 14 residues. Germline assignment: CDR1 SGDLS and CDR2 YYNGEE. Germline trimming cut 0 bases from V and 5 bases from J; bases unmatched to any gene: 4. The CDR3 DNA is TGTGCCAGCAGCGTAGAGCCAGGGGGGTATGGCTACACCTTC. This encodes CASSVEPGGYGYTF.

This clone was seen once. The chain employs TRBV4-1 and TRBJ1-4; 9 nucleotides align to TRBD1. The V gene's germline CDR1 is MGHRA and CDR2 YSYEKL. The V gene end was trimmed by 1 base and the J gene end by 10 bases; junction bases not matched to a gene: 7. This CDR3 contains 15 residues. The CDR3 spells CASSQGHGQGPKLFF. The CDR3 nucleotides read TGCGCCAGCAGCCAAGGACATGGACAGGGGCCAAAACTGTTTTTT.

The J gene is TRBJ2-6, the V gene TRBV21-1. TRBV21-1 is termed a pseudogene. This CDR3 has 14 residues. In nucleotides, the CDR3 is TGTGCCAGCAGCAACAACCCTGGGGCCAACGTCCTGACTTTC. Amino acids: CASSNNPGANVLTF.

This chain connects TRBV3-1 (or the pseudogene TRBV3-2) to TRBJ2-7, with TRBD2 matching 7 bases. The CDR3 has 13 amino acids. Germline V gives CDR1 LGHDT, CDR2 YNNKEL (reference sequence). With 5 bases clipped from V and 6 bases from J, the junction kept 7 bases outside the gene matches. CDR3 coding DNA: TGTGCCAGCAGCTGGGGGAGGGGAGCCGAGCAGTACTTC. Translation gives CASSWGRGAEQYF.